This TCR beta chain was recorded in a study of cytomegalovirus exposure and HLA in healthy donors. Study information: Of the donors genotyped, about 390 in all, 65% to 90% fell in the Caucasian-associated ancestry cluster. Study findings and constraints: It was in a later analysis that TCR association rates were seen to vary by HLA locus, highest for DRB1 and lowest for HLA-C.

PCR primers comprised 60 Vbeta and 13 Jbeta primers. Per the original methods: There were tens of millions of unique TCR beta chains by a later count, and 10 million to 12 million of them were shared. Data came from immunoSEQ multiplex PCR; TCRdb stores just in-frame clones and leaves some out. The D gene and trimming were derived from the DNA, and the V and J assignments and clone size from that table. The data show more than 90,000 clones, around 77% seen once. Healthy people donating bone marrow made up the donors. The V end lost 3 bases, the J end lost 1 base, and 13 bases lay between the germline ends. In germline, CDR1 is SGHRS, CDR2 YFSETQ. There are 16 residues in the CDR3. With respect to this clone: Its antigen is currently unknown.

Sequencing input: PBMCs. The J gene is TRBJ2-2, the V gene TRBV5-1, with D possibly matching TRBD2 (6 bases). The source of this sequence is a man in his thirties or forties in good health and CMV-seronegative. The CDR3 region is CASSSGGSVNTGELFF. CDR3 nucleotide sequence: TGCGCCAGCAGCTCAGGAGGGTCGGTGAACACCGGGGAGCTGTTTTTT. Together with reference TRBV5-1 and TRBJ2-2, the CDR3 gives the full variable domain: KAGVTQTPRYLIKTRGQQVTLSCSPISGHRSVSWYQQTPGQGLQFLFEYFSETQRNKGNFPGRFSGRQFSNSRSEMNVSTLELGDSALYLCASSSGGSVNTGELFFGEGSRLTVL.